The sequence of this T cell receptor beta chain was determined in a study of cytomegalovirus exposure and HLA in healthy donors. For the study at large: Among the approximately 400 genotyped donors, around 81% were placed in the Caucasian-associated ancestry cluster.

Whole-study results and caveats: While the bulk of TCR sequences proved rare, some public TCRs turned up in many donors. The CMV antigen specificity of a few CMV-associated chains was confirmed through in vitro analysis. Per published accounts, TCR beta sequences correctly predicted the HLA-A and HLA-B alleles of most subjects.

PCR used 60 Vbeta primers and 13 Jbeta primers. Profiling relied on immunoSEQ multiplex PCR, and the TCRdb table lists in-frame clones only, not all of them. The sample yields approximately 150,000 clones, 82% seen once. This clone was detected a few times. Its antigen is currently unknown. The CDR3 sequence is 15 residues long. Trimming cost V 5 bases and J 5 bases; bases outside gene matches: 7. The germline V gene has CDR1 SGHTA and CDR2 FQGNSA. The sequencing sample was made of PBMCs. The TCR was taken from a male donor in good health and CMV-seronegative. The gene calls are TRBV7-2 and TRBJ2-1; 9 bases agree with TRBD2. The CDR3, as DNA: TGTGCCAGCAGCCCTCGCGGGGGGGGTAACAATGAGCAGTTCTTC. Protein sequence: CASSPRGGGNNEQFF.